This T cell receptor (beta chain) is drawn from a study of breast tumors, draining lymph nodes, adjacent tissues. TCRdb redid the calling of the multiplex PCR reads with MiXCR, one entry per CDR3 protein. This repertoire shows approximately 170,000 distinct CDR3 sequences, 30% to 35% found once; its top ten account for around 4%. CDR3 length: 12 amino acids. From germline, CDR1 is SGHVS and CDR2 FQNEAQ. A remark on this clonotype: A read error is possible here, since a much larger clone lies one base away.

Axillary draining lymph nodes of breast cancer patients supplied the node samples. The chain couples TRBV7-8 to TRBJ2-1; weak D call: TRBD2 (6 bases). The sample taken for sequencing was axillary lymph node tissue. This TCR was sampled from a female donor with breast cancer. Some clones in this sample may be carry-over from other donors' samples. The CDR3 DNA is TGTACCAGCAGCCCCCGTAGCGGTGAGCAGTTCTTC. Its protein product is CTSSPRSGEQFF.